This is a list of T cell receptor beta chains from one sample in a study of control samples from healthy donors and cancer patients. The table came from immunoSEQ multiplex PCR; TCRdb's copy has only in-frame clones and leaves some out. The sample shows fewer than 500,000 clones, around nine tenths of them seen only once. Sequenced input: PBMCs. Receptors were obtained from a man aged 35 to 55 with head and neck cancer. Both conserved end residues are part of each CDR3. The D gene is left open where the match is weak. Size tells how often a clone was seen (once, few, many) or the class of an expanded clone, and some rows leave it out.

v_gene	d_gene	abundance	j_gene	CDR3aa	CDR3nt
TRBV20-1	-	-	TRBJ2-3	CSEGYADTQYF	TGCAGTGAAGGGTACGCAGATACGCAGTATTTT
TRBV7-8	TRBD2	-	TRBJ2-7	CASSFASGSFYEQYF	TGTGCCAGCAGCTTTGCTAGCGGGAGTTTCTACGAGCAGTACTTC
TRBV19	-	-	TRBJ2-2	CGTRQAYTGELFF	TGTGGTACGAGACAGGCTTACACCGGGGAGCTGTTTTTT
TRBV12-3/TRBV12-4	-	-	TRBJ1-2	CASSSNYGYTF	TGTGCCAGCAGTTCGAACTATGGCTACACCTTC
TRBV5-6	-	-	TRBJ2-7	CASSEGAGAYEQYF	TGTGCCAGCAGCGAGGGTGCGGGCGCCTACGAGCAGTACTTC
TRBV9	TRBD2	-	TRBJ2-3	CASSDTGLAGGTDTQYF	TGTGCCAGCAGCGATACGGGACTAGCGGGTGGAACAGATACGCAGTATTTT
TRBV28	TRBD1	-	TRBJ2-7	CASSWDRGAYEQYF	TGTGCCAGCAGTTGGGACAGGGGGGCCTACGAGCAGTACTTC
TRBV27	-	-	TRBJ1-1	CASSWTENTEAFF	TGTGCCAGCAGCTGGACAGAGAACACTGAAGCTTTCTTT
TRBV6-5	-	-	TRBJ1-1	CASKGGRGTEAFF	TGTGCCAGCAAGGGCGGCAGAGGTACTGAAGCTTTCTTT
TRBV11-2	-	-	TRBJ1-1	CASSRQKNTEAFF	TGTGCCAGCAGCCGACAGAAGAACACTGAAGCTTTCTTT
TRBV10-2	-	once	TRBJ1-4	CASSDLTADEKLFF	TGCGCCAGCAGTGATCTGACAGCAGATGAAAAACTGTTTTTT
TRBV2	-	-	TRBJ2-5	CASVGGETQYF	TGTGCCAGCGTTGGAGGGGAGACCCAGTACTTC
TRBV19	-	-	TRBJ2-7	CASSTPGGPSYEQYF	TGTGCCAGTAGTACGCCCGGGGGGCCCTCCTACGAGCAGTACTTC
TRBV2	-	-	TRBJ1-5	CASSERRGSNQPQHF	TGTGCCAGCAGTGAACGTCGGGGGAGCAATCAGCCCCAGCATTTT
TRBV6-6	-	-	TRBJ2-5	CASSYVTGVQETQYF	TGTGCCAGCAGTTACGTAACAGGAGTCCAAGAGACCCAGTACTTC
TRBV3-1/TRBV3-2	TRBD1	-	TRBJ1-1	CASSESSGTGGARPEAFF	TGTGCCAGCAGCGAAAGTTCCGGGACAGGGGGCGCAAGGCCTGAAGCTTTCTTT
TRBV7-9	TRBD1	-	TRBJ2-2	CASSHRDRGRGVSGELFF	TGTGCCAGCAGCCACCGGGACAGGGGGCGCGGGGTGTCCGGGGAGCTGTTTTTT